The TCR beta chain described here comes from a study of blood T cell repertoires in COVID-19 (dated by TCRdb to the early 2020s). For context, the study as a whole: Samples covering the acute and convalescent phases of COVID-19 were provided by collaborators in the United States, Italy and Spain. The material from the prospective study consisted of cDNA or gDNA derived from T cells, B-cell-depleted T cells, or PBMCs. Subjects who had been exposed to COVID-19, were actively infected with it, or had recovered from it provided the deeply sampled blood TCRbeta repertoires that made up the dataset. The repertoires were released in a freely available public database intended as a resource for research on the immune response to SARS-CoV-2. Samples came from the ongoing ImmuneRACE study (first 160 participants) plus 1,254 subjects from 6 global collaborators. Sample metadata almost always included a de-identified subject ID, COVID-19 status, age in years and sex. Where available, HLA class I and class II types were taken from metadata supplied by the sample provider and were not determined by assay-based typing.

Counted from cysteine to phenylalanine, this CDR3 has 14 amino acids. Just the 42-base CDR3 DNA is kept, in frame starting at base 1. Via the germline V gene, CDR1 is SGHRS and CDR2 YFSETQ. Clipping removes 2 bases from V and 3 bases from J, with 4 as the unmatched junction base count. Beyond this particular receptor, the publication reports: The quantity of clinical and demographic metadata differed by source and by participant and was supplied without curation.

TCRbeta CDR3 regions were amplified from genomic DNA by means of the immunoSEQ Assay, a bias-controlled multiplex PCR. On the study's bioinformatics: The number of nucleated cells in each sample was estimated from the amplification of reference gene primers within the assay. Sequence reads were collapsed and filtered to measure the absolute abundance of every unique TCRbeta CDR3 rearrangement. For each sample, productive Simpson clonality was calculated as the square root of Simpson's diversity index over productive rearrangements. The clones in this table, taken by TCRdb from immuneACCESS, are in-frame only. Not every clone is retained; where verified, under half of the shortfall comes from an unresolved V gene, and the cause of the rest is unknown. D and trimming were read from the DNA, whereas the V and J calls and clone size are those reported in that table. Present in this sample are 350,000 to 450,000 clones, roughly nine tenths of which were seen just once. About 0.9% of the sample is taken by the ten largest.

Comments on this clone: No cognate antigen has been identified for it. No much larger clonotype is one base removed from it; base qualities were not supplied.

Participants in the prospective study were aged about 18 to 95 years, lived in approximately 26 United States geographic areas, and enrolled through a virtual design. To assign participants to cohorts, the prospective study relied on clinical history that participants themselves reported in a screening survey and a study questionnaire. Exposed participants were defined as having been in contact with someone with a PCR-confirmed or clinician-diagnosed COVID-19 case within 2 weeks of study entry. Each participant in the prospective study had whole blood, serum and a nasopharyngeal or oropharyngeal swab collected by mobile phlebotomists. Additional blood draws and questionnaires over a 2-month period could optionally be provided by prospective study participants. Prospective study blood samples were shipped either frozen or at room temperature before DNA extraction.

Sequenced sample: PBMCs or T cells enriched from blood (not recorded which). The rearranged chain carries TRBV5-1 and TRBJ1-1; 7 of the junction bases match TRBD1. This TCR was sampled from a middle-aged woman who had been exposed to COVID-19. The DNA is TGCGCCAGCAGCTTAGACAGGGCGGACACTGAAGCTTTCTTT. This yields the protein CASSLDRADTEAFF.